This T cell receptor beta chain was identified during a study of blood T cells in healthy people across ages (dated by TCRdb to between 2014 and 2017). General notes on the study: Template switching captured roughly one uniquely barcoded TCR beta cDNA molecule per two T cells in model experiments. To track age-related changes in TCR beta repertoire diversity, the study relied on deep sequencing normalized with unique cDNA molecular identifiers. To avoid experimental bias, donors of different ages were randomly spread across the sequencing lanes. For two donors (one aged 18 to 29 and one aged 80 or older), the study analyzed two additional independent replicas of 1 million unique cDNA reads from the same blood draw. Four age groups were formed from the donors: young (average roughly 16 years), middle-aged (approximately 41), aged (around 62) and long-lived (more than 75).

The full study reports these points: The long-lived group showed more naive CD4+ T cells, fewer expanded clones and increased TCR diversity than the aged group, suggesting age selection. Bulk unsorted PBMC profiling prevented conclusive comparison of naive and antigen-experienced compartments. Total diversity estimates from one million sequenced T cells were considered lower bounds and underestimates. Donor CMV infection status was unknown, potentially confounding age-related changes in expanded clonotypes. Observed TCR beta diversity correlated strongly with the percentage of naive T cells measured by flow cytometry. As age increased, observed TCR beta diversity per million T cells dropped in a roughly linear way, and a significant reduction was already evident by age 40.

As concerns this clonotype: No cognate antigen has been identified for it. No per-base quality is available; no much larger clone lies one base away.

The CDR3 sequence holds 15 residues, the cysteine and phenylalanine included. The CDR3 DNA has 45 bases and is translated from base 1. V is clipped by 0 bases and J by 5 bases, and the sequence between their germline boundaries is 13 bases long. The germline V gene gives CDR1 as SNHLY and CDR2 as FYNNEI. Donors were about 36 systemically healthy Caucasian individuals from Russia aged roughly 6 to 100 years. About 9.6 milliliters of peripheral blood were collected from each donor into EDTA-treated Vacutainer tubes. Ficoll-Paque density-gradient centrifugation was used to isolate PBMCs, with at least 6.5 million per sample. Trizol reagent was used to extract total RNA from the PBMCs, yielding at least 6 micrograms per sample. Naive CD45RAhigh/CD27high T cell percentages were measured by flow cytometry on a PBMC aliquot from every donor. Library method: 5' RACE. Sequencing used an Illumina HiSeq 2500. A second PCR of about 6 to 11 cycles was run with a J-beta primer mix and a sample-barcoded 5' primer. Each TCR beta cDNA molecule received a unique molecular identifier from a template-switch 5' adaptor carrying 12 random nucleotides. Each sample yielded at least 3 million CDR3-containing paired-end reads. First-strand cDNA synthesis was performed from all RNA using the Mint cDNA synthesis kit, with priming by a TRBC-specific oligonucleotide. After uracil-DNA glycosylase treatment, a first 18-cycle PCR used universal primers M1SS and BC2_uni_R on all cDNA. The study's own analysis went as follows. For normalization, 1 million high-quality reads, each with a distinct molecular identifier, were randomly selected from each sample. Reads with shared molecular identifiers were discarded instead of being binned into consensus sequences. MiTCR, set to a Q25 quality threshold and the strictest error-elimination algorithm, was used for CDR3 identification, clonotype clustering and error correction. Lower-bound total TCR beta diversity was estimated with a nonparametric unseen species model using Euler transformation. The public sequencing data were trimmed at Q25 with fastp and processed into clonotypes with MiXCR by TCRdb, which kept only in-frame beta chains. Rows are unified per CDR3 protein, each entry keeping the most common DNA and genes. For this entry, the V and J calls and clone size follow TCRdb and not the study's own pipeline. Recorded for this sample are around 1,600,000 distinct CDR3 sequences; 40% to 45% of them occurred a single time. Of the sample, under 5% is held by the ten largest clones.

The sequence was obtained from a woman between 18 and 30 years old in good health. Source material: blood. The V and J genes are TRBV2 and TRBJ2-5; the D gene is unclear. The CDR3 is CASSEANWVPETQYF. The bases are TGTGCCAGCAGTGAAGCGAATTGGGTGCCGGAGACCCAGTACTTC. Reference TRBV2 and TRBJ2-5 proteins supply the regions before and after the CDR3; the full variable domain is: EPEVTQTPSHQVTQMGQEVILRCVPISNHLYFYWYRQILGQKVEFLVSFYNNEISEKSEIFDDQFSVERPDGSNFTLKIRSTKLEDSAMYFCASSEANWVPETQYFGPGTRLLVL.